This T cell receptor beta chain appears in the sequencing data of a study of control samples from healthy donors and cancer patients. CDR1 and CDR2 (germline): SGHKS, YYEKEE (reference sequence). The CDR3 runs to 15 residues. The V end lost 4 bases, the J end lost 5 bases, and 16 bases lay between the germline ends. The method was immunoSEQ multiplex PCR; TCRdb's version includes in-frame clones alone and lacks a portion of them. The sample lists over 150,000 clones, over 95% occurring once. This sequence originates from a woman aged 25 to 45 in good health. The rearrangement uses TRBV5-5 and TRBJ1-5; D might be TRBD1 (5 bases). The sequencing input was blood. CDR3 region: CASSPARQGHQPQHF. The CDR3 nucleotides are TGTGCCAGCAGCCCGGCTCGGCAGGGCCATCAGCCCCAGCATTTT.